These 2 T cell receptor beta chains came from one sample sequenced in a study of cytomegalovirus exposure and HLA in healthy donors. Primers: 60 Vbeta forward and 13 Jbeta reverse. TCRdb's table, derived via immunoSEQ multiplex PCR, lists solely in-frame clones and lacks some. The sample includes about 140,000 clones, about 66% seen only once; the top ten take over 1.5%. Material for sequencing was PBMCs. All receptors derive from a human donor in good health.

The J gene is TRBJ1-1, the V gene TRBV25-1, with 9 bases that match TRBD1. CDR1 and CDR2 from the germline V gene are MGHDK and SYGVNS. The CDR3 is 15 amino acids. V shed 4 bases and J 0 bases; nucleotides not matched to a gene: 3. The CDR3 here is CASSGDRGMNTEAFF. DNA of the CDR3: TGTGCCAGCAGTGGAGACAGGGGGATGAACACTGAAGCTTTCTTT.

The chain joins TRBV28 to TRBJ2-7, with TRBD2 matching over 12 bases. The CDR3 covers 17 residues. Germline-derived CDR1 and CDR2 are MDHEN and SYDVKM. J lost 5 bases, V lost 4 bases, and 12 bases had no gene match. The CDR3 loop is CASSSTATSGSPHEQYF. CDR3 coding DNA: TGTGCCAGCAGTTCAACGGCGACTAGCGGGAGTCCCCACGAGCAGTACTTC.